The clone carrying this T cell receptor beta chain was found a few times. Its cognate antigen is unknown. After constant-region reverse-primer amplification, full-length variable regions underwent semi-nested PCR with Nested Universal Primer A. TCRdb redid the calling of the 5' RACE reads with MiXCR, one entry per CDR3 protein. The repertoire has tens of thousands of distinct CDR3 sequences, roughly 29% of them found once; the top ten carry roughly 2.2%. Broader study findings: Tumor-infiltrating Treg TCR alpha and beta sequences overlapped most with tumor naive CD4+ T cells, then blood naive. The larger-cohort validation was restricted to a single TCR beta V-J rearrangement rather than whole repertoires.

This CDR3 region has 17 residues. Trimming at V came to 1 base and at J to 2 bases, leaving 3 bases not matched to a gene. Per germline, CDR1 MNHEY and CDR2 SVGAGI. The rearrangement uses TRBV6-5 and TRBJ2-3, with 13 bases matching TRBD2. The TCR comes from a female donor with breast cancer. Sequenced: tumor-infiltrating naive CD4+ T cells sorted from the breast tumor. Subset denoted: naive CD4+ T cells, CD4+CD45RA+CD25-. CDR3 in amino acids: CASSYYGTSGATDTQYF. The CDR3 DNA reads TGTGCCAGCAGTTACTATGGGACTAGCGGGGCCACAGATACGCAGTATTTT.